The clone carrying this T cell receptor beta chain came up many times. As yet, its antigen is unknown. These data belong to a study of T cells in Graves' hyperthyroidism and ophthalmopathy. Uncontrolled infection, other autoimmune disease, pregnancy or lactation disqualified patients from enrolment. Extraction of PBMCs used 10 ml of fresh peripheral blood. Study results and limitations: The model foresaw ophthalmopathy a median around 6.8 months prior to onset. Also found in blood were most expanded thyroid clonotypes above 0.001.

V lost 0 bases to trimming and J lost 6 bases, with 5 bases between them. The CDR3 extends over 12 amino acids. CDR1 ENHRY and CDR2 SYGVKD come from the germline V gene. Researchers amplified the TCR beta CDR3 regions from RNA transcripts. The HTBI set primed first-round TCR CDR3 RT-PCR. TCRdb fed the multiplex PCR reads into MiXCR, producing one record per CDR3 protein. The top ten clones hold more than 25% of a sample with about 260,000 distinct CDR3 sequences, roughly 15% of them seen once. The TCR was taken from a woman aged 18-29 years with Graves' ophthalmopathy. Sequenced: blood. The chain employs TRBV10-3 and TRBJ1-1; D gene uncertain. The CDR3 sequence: CAISESDAEAFF. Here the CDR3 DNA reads TGTGCCATCAGTGAGTCCGACGCTGAAGCTTTCTTT.